The present entry profiles one T cell receptor (beta chain) with its context. Antigen unknown. MiXCR, applied by TCRdb to the 5' RACE reads, yields one record per CDR3 protein. The sample has 470,000 or so distinct CDR3 sequences; 24% are singletons. V was cut by 1 base and J by 4 bases, with 9 bases left in between. Germline V gene lookup returns CDR1 DFQATT and CDR2 SNEGSKA (reference sequence). CDR3 length: 13 amino acids. These data originate in a study of identical twins. Overall study results and limits: Insertions were reduced in abundant cord blood beta clonotypes but not in memory repertoires. Beta out-of-frame sequences showed weaker excess twin sharing.

Another study also made use of these data, one on T cells expressing NK-cell markers. This second study notes: CD3+CD56+NKG2C+, CD3+CD56+NKG2C- and CD3+CD56-NKG2C+ T cells, once sorted, supplied the TCR beta repertoires.

Material: CD4+ T cells sorted from blood. This sequence was found in a woman aged 18-35 years in good health. The V and J genes are TRBV20-1 and TRBJ2-3; D may be TRBD1 (6 bases). The CDR3 is CSARGPGADTQYF. The DNA for the CDR3 is TGCAGTGCTAGAGGCCCAGGGGCAGATACGCAGTATTTT.